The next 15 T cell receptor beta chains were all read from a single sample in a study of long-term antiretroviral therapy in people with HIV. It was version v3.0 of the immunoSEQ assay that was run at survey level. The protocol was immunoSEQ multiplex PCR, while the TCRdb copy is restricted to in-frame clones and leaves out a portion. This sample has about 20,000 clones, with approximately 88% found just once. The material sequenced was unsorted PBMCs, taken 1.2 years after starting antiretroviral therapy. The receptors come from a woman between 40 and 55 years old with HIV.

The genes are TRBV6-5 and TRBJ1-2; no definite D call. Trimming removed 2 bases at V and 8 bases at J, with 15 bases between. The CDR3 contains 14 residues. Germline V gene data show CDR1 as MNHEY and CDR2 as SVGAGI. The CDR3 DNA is TGTGCCAGCAGTTACATTCCAGGCAGCAGAGGCTACACCTTC. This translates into CASSYIPGSRGYTF.

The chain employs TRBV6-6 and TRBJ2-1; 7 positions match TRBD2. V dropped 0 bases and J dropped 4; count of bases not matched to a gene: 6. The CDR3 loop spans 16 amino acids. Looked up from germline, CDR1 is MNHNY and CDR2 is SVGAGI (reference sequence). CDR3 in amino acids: CASSYSSGGGYNEQFF. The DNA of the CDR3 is TGTGCCAGCAGTTACTCGAGTGGGGGGGGGTACAATGAGCAGTTCTTC.

The CDR3 here is CASLGSGNTIYF. In nucleotides, the CDR3 is TGTGCCAGCCTCGGTTCTGGAAACACCATATATTTT. The rearrangement uses TRBV6-5 and TRBJ1-3; D ambiguous. The CDR3 has 12 amino acids. The V gene lost 8 bases and the J gene lost 1 base, with 6 bases spanning the gap. Germline CDR1 reads MNHEY; CDR2 reads SVGAGI.

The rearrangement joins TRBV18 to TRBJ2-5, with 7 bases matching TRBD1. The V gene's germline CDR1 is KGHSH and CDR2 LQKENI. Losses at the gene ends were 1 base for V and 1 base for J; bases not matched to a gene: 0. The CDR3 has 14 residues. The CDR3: CASSPRQGQETQYF. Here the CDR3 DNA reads TGTGCCAGCTCACCACGACAGGGCCAAGAGACCCAGTACTTC.

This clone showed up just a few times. The CDR3 protein is CASRRGPYEQYF. Here the CDR3 DNA reads TGTGCCAGCAGAAGGGGTCCCTACGAGCAGTACTTC. This sequence joins TRBV6-5 and TRBJ2-7; the D gene is possibly TRBD1 (5 bases). The CDR3 loop spans 12 amino acids. With 6 bases removed from V and 2 bases from J, the gap between germline ends came to 8 bases. CDR1 MNHEY and CDR2 SVGAGI come from the germline V gene.

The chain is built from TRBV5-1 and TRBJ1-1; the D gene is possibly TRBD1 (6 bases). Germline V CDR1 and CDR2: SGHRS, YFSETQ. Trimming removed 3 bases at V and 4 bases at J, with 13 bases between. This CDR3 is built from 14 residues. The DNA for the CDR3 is TGCGCCAGCAGCTCCTACAGGGTTCCCACTGAAGCTTTCTTT. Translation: CASSSYRVPTEAFF.

Here the CDR3 DNA reads TGTGCCAGTAGTACCTGGGAGAGTCGCTATGGCTACACCTTC. Encoded protein: CASSTWESRYGYTF. The rearrangement joins TRBV19 to TRBJ1-2; no reliable D call. Deletions cut 4 bases from V and 4 bases from J, with 13 bases between. CDR3 length equals 14 residues. Germline V lookup: CDR1 LNHDA, CDR2 SQIVND (reference sequence).

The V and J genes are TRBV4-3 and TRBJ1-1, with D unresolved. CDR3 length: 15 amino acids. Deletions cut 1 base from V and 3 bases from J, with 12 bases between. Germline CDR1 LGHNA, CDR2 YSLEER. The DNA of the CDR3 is TGCGCCAGCAGCCAAGGTCCAGCTCCTGACACTGAAGCTTTCTTT. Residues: CASSQGPAPDTEAFF.

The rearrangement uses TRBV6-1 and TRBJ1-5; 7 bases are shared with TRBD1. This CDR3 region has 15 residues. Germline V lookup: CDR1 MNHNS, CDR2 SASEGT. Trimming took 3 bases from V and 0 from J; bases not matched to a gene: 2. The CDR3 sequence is CASSEDRISNQPQHF. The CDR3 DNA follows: TGTGCCAGCAGTGAGGACAGGATTAGCAATCAGCCCCAGCATTTT.

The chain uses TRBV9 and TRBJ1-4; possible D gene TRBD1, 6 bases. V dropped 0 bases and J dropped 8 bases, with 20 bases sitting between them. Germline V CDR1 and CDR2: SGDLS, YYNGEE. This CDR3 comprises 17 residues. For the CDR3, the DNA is TGTGCCAGCAGCGTAGGAGGGGGGTTTGGCCTGTCCGAAAAACTGTTTTTT. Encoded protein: CASSVGGGFGLSEKLFF. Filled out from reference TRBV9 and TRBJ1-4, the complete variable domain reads DSGVTQTPKHLITATGQRVTLRCSPRSGDLSVYWYQQSLDQGLQFLIQYYNGEERAKGNILERFSAQQFPDLHSELNLSSLELGDSALYFCASSVGGGFGLSEKLFFGSGTQLSVL.

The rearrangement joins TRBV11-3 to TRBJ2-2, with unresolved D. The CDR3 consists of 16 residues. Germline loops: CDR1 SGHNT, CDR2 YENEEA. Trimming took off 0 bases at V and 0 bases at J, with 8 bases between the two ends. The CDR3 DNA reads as TGTGCCAGCAGCTTAGAGGTGTACCCGAACACCGGGGAGCTGTTTTTT. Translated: CASSLEVYPNTGELFF.

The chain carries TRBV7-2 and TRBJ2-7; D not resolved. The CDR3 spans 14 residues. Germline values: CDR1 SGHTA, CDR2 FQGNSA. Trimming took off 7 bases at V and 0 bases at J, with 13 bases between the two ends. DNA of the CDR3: TGTGCCAGCACCCTCGGCGGTAGCTCCTACGAGCAGTACTTC. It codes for CASTLGGSSYEQYF. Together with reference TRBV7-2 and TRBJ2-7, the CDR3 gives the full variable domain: GAGVSQSPSNKVTEKGKDVELRCDPISGHTALYWYRQSLGQGLEFLIYFQGNSAPDKSGLPSDRFSAERTGGSVSTLTIQRTQQEDSAVYLCASTLGGSSYEQYFGPGTRLTVT.

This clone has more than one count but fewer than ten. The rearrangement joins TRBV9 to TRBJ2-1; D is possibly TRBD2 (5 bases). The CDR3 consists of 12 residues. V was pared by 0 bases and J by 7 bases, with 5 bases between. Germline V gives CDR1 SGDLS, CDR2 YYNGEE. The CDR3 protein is CASSVGENEQFF. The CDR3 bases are TGTGCCAGCAGCGTAGGGGAGAATGAGCAGTTCTTC.

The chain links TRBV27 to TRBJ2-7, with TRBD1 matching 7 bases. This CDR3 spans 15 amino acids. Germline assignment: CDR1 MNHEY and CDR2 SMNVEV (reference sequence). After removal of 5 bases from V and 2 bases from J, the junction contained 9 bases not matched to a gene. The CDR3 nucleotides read TGTGCCAGCAGTCTCAACCGGGACAGTACCTACGAGCAGTACTTC. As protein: CASSLNRDSTYEQYF.

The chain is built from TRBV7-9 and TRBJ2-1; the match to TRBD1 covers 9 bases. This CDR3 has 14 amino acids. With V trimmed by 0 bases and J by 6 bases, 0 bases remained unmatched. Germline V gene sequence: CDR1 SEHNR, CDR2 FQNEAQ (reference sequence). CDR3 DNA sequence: TGTGCCAGCAGCTTAGCGGGACAGGGCAATGAGCAGTTCTTC. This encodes CASSLAGQGNEQFF. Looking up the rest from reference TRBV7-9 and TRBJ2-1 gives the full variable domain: DTGVSQNPRHKITKRGQNVTFRCDPISEHNRLYWYRQTLGQGPEFLTYFQNEAQLEKSRLLSDRFSAERPKGSFSTLEIQRTEQGDSAMYLCASSLAGQGNEQFFGPGTRLTVL.